This T cell receptor beta chain appears in the sequencing data of a study of T cells after yellow fever vaccination. Using its own MiXCR run on the 5' RACE reads, TCRdb lists one record per CDR3 protein. The profile shows under 400,000 distinct CDR3 sequences, about an eighth of them singletons. V lost 4 bases, J lost 4 bases, and 14 bases lay in between. This CDR3 is built from 16 residues. This clonotype was seen repeatedly, ten times or more. The rearrangement joins TRBV12-3 or TRBV12-4 to TRBJ2-6; no clear D gene. This sequence was found in a man younger than 35 who received the YFV17D yellow fever vaccine. Material: CD4+ T cells sorted from PBMCs, obtained 15 days after the yellow fever booster vaccination. The CDR3 DNA reads TGTGCCAGCAGTTCCGCGAGGCCAATCGGGGCCAACGTCCTGACTTTC. Translated, it gives CASSSARPIGANVLTF.